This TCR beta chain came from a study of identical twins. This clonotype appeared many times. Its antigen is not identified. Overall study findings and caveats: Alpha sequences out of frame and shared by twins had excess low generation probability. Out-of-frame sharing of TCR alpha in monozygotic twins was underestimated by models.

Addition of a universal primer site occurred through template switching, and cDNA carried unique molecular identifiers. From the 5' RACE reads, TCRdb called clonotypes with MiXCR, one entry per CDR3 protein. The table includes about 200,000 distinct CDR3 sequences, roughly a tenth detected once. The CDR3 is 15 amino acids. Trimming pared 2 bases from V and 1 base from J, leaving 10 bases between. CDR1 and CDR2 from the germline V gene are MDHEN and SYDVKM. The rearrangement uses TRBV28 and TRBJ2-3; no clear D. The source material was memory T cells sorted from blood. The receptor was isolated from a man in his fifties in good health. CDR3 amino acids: CASSLGVWGTDTQYF. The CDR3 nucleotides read TGTGCCAGCAGTTTAGGGGTTTGGGGCACAGATACGCAGTATTTT. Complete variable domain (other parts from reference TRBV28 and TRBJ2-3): DVKVTQSSRYLVKRTGEKVFLECVQDMDHENMFWYRQDPGLGLRLIYFSYDVKMKEKGDIPEGYSVSREKKERFSLILESASTNQTSMYLCASSLGVWGTDTQYFGPGTRLTVL.